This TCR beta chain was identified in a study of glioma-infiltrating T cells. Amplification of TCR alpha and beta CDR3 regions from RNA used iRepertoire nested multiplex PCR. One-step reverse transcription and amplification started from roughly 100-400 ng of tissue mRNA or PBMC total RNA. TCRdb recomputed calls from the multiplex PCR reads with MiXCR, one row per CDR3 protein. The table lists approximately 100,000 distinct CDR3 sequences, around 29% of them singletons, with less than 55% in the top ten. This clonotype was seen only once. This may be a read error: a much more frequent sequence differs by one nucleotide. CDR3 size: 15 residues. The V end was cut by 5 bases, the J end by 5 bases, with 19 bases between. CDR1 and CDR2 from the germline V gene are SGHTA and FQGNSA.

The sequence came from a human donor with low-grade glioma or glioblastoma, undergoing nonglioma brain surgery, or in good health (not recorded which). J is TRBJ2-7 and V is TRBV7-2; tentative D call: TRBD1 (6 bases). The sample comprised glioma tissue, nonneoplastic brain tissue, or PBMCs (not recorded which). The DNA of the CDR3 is TGTGCCAGCAGCCAGCCTTGGGGGCAAGTAGACGAGCAGTACTTC. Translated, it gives CASSQPWGQVDEQYF.